This TCR beta chain was recovered during a study of T cell responses to AZD1222 COVID-19 vaccine. This CDR3 comprises 12 residues. Per germline, CDR1 KGHDR and CDR2 SFDVKD. Trimming cost V 2 bases and J 8 bases, with 8 bases left between them. Repertoires were generated with immunoSEQ multiplex PCR, while TCRdb's copy carries only in-frame clones and drops some. The sample gives about 150,000 clones, more than 70% of which show up once; roughly 2% is in the top ten. The TCR comes from an adult in good health. Material: peripheral blood, obtained on day 0 of AZD1222 vaccination. The rearrangement joins TRBV24-1 to TRBJ1-2; TRBD1 might be the D (5 bases). CDR3 loop: CATSDSGEGYTF. The CDR3 DNA reads TGTGCCACCAGTGATTCGGGGGAAGGCTACACCTTC.